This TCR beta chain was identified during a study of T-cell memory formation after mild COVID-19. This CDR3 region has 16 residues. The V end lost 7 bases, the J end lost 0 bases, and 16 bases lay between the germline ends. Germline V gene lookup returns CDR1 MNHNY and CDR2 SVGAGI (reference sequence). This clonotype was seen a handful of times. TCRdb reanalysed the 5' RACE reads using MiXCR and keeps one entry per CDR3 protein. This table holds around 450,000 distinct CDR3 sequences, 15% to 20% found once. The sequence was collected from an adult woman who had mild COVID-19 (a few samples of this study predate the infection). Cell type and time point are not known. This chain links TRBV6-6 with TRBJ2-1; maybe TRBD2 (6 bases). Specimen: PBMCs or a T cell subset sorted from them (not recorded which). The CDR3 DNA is TGTGCCAGCATTCCCCGGGACTCCCCCTCCTACAATGAGCAGTTCTTC. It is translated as CASIPRDSPSYNEQFF.